What follows are 32 T cell receptor beta chains derived from one specimen sequenced in a study of lung T cells in sarcoidosis with Löfgren's syndrome. TCRdb itself ran the reads through MiXCR, one entry per CDR3 protein. Of 15,000 to 25,000 distinct CDR3 sequences listed, around 23% were seen once; the top ten hold 0.65% to 0.9%. Sequencing used CD4+ T cells from bronchoalveolar lavage. The receptors shown here come from a human donor with sarcoidosis (Löfgren's syndrome or another form), or a control subject (not recorded which).

In its sample, this clonotype was seen many times. The chain links TRBV11-3 to TRBJ2-3; no clear D gene. Trimming cost V 0 bases and J 2 bases, with 6 bases left between them. Germline CDR1 reads SGHNT; CDR2 reads YENEEA. This CDR3 comprises 14 residues. The CDR3 nucleotides read TGTGCCAGCAGCTTAGACTCTTCCACAGATACGCAGTATTTT. This codes for CASSLDSSTDTQYF.

This clonotype was recorded a few times. The chain links TRBV29-1 to TRBJ1-5; 7 bases match TRBD1. Germline CDR1 reads SQVTM; CDR2 reads ANQGSEA. After removal of 5 bases from V and 6 bases from J, the junction contained 7 bases not matched to a gene. There are 13 residues in the CDR3. CDR3 nucleotides: TGCAGCGTTATGTGGGCAGGGGGTCAGCCCCAGCATTTT. Translating gives CSVMWAGGQPQHF.

In its sample, this clonotype was seen many times. The junction departs from germline at one end; a sequencing error may be responsible. The rearrangement links TRBV7-2 to TRBJ2-5, with D possibly TRBD1 on 5 matching bases. The CDR3 spans 15 residues. Germline loops: CDR1 SGHTA, CDR2 FQGNSA. The CDR3 DNA is TGTGCCAGCAGCTTCCACCCAGGGCGCGTGGAGACCCAATACTTC. Protein sequence: CASSFHPGRVETQYF.

This clonotype was found a few times. The chain joins TRBV4-1 to TRBJ1-4; D is undetermined. V was pared by 1 base and J by 5 bases, with 8 bases between. The germline V gene encodes CDR1 MGHRA and CDR2 YSYEKL. This CDR3 spans 14 amino acids. Written as DNA, the CDR3 is TGCGCCAGCAGCCAAGTCCTACCGAATGAAAAACTGTTTTTT. Protein: CASSQVLPNEKLFF.

Many counts were recorded for this clonotype. This chain links TRBV10-3 with TRBJ2-3, with a tentative D call TRBD1 (5 bases). The V gene's germline CDR1 is ENHRY and CDR2 SYGVKD. This CDR3 is 16 amino acids long. Trimming cost V 5 bases and J 0 bases, with 15 bases left between them. Here the CDR3 reads CAISPRQSPSTDTQYF. In DNA form, the CDR3 reads TGTGCCATCAGTCCCAGACAGAGCCCTAGCACAGATACGCAGTATTTT.

A few counts support this clonotype. This chain uses TRBV5-1 with TRBJ2-3; D possibly corresponds to TRBD2 (5 bases). This CDR3 contains 14 residues. Germline-derived CDR1 and CDR2 are SGHRS and YFSETQ. Deletions cut 4 bases from V and 1 base from J, with 10 bases between. The CDR3 is CASSPPGGTDTQYF. CDR3 sequence (DNA): TGCGCCAGCAGCCCCCCCGGGGGCACAGATACGCAGTATTTT.

The chain employs TRBV29-1 and TRBJ2-6; a weak D match, TRBD1 (5 bases). Looked up from germline, CDR1 is SQVTM and CDR2 is ANQGSEA. Trimming stripped 5 bases from V and 4 bases from J, with 9 bases between. The CDR3 spans 13 residues. CDR3 coding DNA: TGCAGCGTTCGGACAACCGGGGCCAACGTCCTGACTTTC. Protein sequence: CSVRTTGANVLTF.

By its share, this clonotype is medium-sized. The V call is TRBV4-2, the J call TRBJ2-7, with a weak D call TRBD1 (5 bases). This CDR3 region has 12 residues. Germline CDR1 and CDR2: LGHNA and YNFKEQ. V lost 1 base and J 7 bases, leaving 8 bases between the germline ends. The CDR3 DNA is TGTGCCAGCAGCCAAGTTCAGGGAGAGCAGTACTTC. Translated, it gives CASSQVQGEQYF.

The rearrangement uses TRBV29-1 and TRBJ2-3; weak D call: TRBD2 (5 bases). This CDR3 is 13 amino acids long. Germline V CDR1 and CDR2: SQVTM, ANQGSEA. This CDR3 reads CNAGGHGSDTQYF. CDR3 nucleotide sequence: TGCAACGCCGGCGGGCACGGATCAGATACGCAGTATTTT.

This clonotype was seen only a few times. This chain joins TRBV20-1 and TRBJ2-3, with unresolved D. CDR3 length: 15 amino acids. The ends were cut back, 3 bases at V and 0 bases at J, with 13 bases in the middle. Germline loops: CDR1 DFQATT, CDR2 SNEGSKA (reference sequence). In DNA form, the CDR3 reads TGCAGTGCTAGTGGAGAGCGTTCGAGCACAGATACGCAGTATTTT. It translates to CSASGERSSTDTQYF.

To note about this clonotype: Possible read error: a much larger clone is one base away. The chain couples TRBV2 to TRBJ1-5; the D is unclear. The CDR3 is made up of 13 amino acids. Germline lookup yields CDR1 SNHLY and CDR2 FYNNEI. The CDR3 coding sequence is TGTGCCAGCAGTGATTTGGGAGATCAACCCCAGCATTTT. Encoded protein: CASSDLGDQPQHF.

This clonotype is judged medium-sized. The gene calls are TRBV6-1 and TRBJ2-5; no clear D gene. The CDR3 contains 15 residues. The V end lost 5 bases, the J end lost 5 bases, and 18 bases lay between the germline ends. Per germline, CDR1 MNHNS and CDR2 SASEGT. As DNA, the CDR3 is TGTGCCAGCAGTTCGGACCGAAGATTGGTGGAGACCCAGTACTTC. It codes for CASSSDRRLVETQYF.

The gene calls are TRBV30 and TRBJ2-5, with D possibly TRBD2 on 6 matching bases. CDR1 and CDR2 from the germline V gene are GTSNPN and SVGIG (reference sequence). V dropped 1 base and J dropped 4 bases, with 7 bases sitting between them. The CDR3 contains 12 residues. CDR3 bases: TGTGCCTGGAGTGAGGGAGGAGAGACCCAGTACTTC. Translating gives CAWSEGGETQYF.

About this clonotype itself: Since a much larger clone is just one base distant, this may be a read error. This sequence joins TRBV24-1 and TRBJ2-1; 7 bases match TRBD2. Per the germline V gene, CDR1 is KGHDR and CDR2 is SFDVKD. The CDR3 has 14 amino acids. The junction had 13 bases not matched to a gene; V was cut back by 8 bases and J by 10 bases. CDR3 nucleotides: TGTGCCACCAAGACTAGCTGGAGAGCGGACGAGCAGTTCTTC. As protein: CATKTSWRADEQFF.

This clonotype was seen more than once but under ten times. This may be a read error, as it is one base from a much larger clone. The gene calls are TRBV20-1 and TRBJ2-7; 15 nucleotides agree with TRBD2. CDR1 DFQATT and CDR2 SNEGSKA come from the germline V gene (reference sequence). The CDR3 loop spans 15 amino acids. The CDR3, as DNA: TGCAGTGCTATGACGGGACTAGCGGGAGGAGGGGAGCAGTGCTTC. Its translation is CSAMTGLAGGGEQCF.

In this sample, this clonotype is medium-sized. The rearrangement uses TRBV6-1 and TRBJ2-7; possibly TRBD1 for D (6 bases). V lost 6 bases and J lost 2, with 14 bases in between. The CDR3 extends over 14 amino acids. CDR1 MNHNS and CDR2 SASEGT come from the germline V gene. The CDR3 reads CASRRTVGPYEQYF. CDR3 bases: TGTGCCAGCAGACGGACAGTGGGTCCCTACGAGCAGTACTTC.

Ten or more counts support this clonotype. V usage is TRBV12-3 or TRBV12-4 and J usage is TRBJ2-5; D possibly uses TRBD1 or TRBD2 (7 bases each). Trimming left V 5 bases short and J 5 bases short, with 15 bases between. The CDR3 length is 14 residues. The CDR3 DNA reads TGTGCCAGCAGTATACGACAGGGAGGGGAGACCCAGTACTTC. Translation gives CASSIRQGGETQYF.

By share of the sample, this clonotype is medium-sized. This chain links TRBV27 with TRBJ2-7, with D possibly TRBD1 on 6 matching bases. The CDR3 runs to 13 residues. Trimming shortened V by 6 bases and J by 5 bases, and 14 bases separated the two germline ends. Germline V gene lookup returns CDR1 MNHEY and CDR2 SMNVEV (reference sequence). CDR3: CASSLTGLDEQYF. CDR3 coding DNA: TGTGCCAGCAGCCTCACAGGGTTGGACGAGCAGTACTTC.

With regard to this clonotype: The junction differs from germline at one of its ends, possibly a read error. This chain uses TRBV5-1 with TRBJ2-5; D is unclear. CDR1 and CDR2 from the germline V gene are SGHRS and YFSETQ. The CDR3 has 11 residues. This CDR3 reads CASRYQETQCF. In DNA form, the CDR3 reads TGCGCCAGCAGATACCAAGAGACCCAGTGCTTC.

By frequency in the sample, this clonotype is medium-sized. The chain has TRBV20-1 and TRBJ1-5; D remains ambiguous. Germline values: CDR1 DFQATT, CDR2 SNEGSKA (reference sequence). This CDR3 has 14 amino acids. Trimming stripped 0 bases from V and 6 bases from J, with 12 bases between. DNA of the CDR3: TGCAGTGCTAGAGATTCGGAGGGCACTCAGCCCCAGCATTTT. Protein product: CSARDSEGTQPQHF.

This clonotype was counted ten times or more. The rearrangement links TRBV28 to TRBJ1-1; TRBD1 aligns across 10 bases. CDR1 is MDHEN, CDR2 SYDVKM, per germline. The CDR3 is 15 residues long. V lost 4 bases, J lost 7 bases, and 9 bases stayed unmatched. Written as DNA, the CDR3 is TGTGCCAGCAGTTCACCCGGGACAGGGGTCGGTGAAGCTTTCTTT. Residues: CASSSPGTGVGEAFF.

Turning to this clonotype: The junction departs from germline at one end; a sequencing error may be responsible. This chain connects TRBV19 to TRBJ2-3, with 8 bases aligning to TRBD2. Looked up from germline, CDR1 is LNHDA and CDR2 is SQIVND (reference sequence). This CDR3 region has 16 residues. CDR3 region: CASSTPQRELTDTRYF. CDR3 bases: TGTGCCAGTAGTACCCCCCAGCGGGAGTTGACAGATACGCGGTATTTT.

By share, this clonotype ranks as medium-sized. The V and J genes are TRBV6-2 or TRBV6-3 and TRBJ2-1; D unresolved. CDR3 length equals 15 residues. The germline V and J ends were trimmed by 0 bases and 1 base, with 7 bases remaining between them. Germline V gives CDR1 MNHEY, CDR2 SVGEGT. CDR3 amino acids: CASSYSASSYNEQFF. The CDR3 DNA is TGTGCCAGCAGTTACTCGGCTAGTTCCTACAATGAGCAGTTCTTC.

Of note for this clonotype: The CDR3 does not end in the conserved phenylalanine or tryptophan, so this is likely a read error. This chain joins TRBV6-1 and TRBJ2-7; D unclear. V was cut by 4 bases and J by 3 bases, with 10 bases left in between. Germline CDR1 MNHNS, CDR2 SASEGT. This CDR3 is built from 13 residues. The CDR3 sequence: CASSAGSYYEQYL. The CDR3 bases are TGTGCCAGCAGTGCCGGGTCATACTACGAGCAGTACCTC.

Within the sample, this clonotype is medium-sized. This chain uses TRBV6-1 with TRBJ1-1; unclear D gene. Per the germline V gene, CDR1 is MNHNS and CDR2 is SASEGT. The CDR3 consists of 11 residues. V was pared by 8 bases and J by 4 bases, with 8 bases between. The CDR3 reads CASGEGTEAFF. The CDR3 nucleotides read TGTGCCAGCGGGGAAGGCACTGAAGCTTTCTTT.

Points on this clonotype: Just one base apart from a much larger clone, this may be a read error. The gene calls are TRBV28 and TRBJ1-1, with D hard to call. Germline CDR1 MDHEN, CDR2 SYDVKM. This CDR3 has 13 amino acids. The CDR3 sequence: CASSDGMNTETFF. The CDR3, as DNA: TGTGCCAGCAGCGACGGAATGAACACTGAAACTTTCTTT.

In its sample, this clonotype was seen many times. The chain carries TRBV27 and TRBJ1-5; no firm D call. The CDR3 loop spans 15 amino acids. Per the germline V gene, CDR1 is MNHEY and CDR2 is SMNVEV (reference sequence). V gave up 3 bases and J gave up 0 bases, with 9 bases separating them. The CDR3 sequence is CASSLTVDSNQPQHF. The CDR3 DNA reads as TGTGCCAGCAGTTTGACTGTTGATAGCAATCAGCCCCAGCATTTT.

The sample holds a few counts of this clonotype. This chain joins TRBV4-1 and TRBJ1-2; D remains ambiguous. Trimming stripped 1 base from V and 2 bases from J, with 17 bases between. CDR1 and CDR2 from the germline V gene are MGHRA and YSYEKL. This CDR3 region has 17 residues. The CDR3 is CASSQGATYLANYGYTF. In DNA form, the CDR3 reads TGCGCCAGCAGCCAAGGGGCTACTTATCTCGCGAACTATGGCTACACCTTC.

This clonotype has a single count. Sequence at one end of the junction differs from germline and may be a read error. This rearrangement joins TRBV4-1 to TRBJ1-1, with D tentatively TRBD1 (6 bases). The CDR3 consists of 16 residues. Germline-derived CDR1 and CDR2 are MGHRA and YSYEKL. The CDR3 spells CAGSRLTGHMNTEAFF. Here the CDR3 DNA reads TGCGCCGGCAGCCGCCTAACAGGGCACATGAACACTGAAGCTTTCTTT.

This clonotype appeared many times. The gene calls are TRBV11-1 and TRBJ2-3; a possible D gene is TRBD2 (6 bases). V was pared by 5 bases and J by 6 bases, with 9 bases between. Germline values: CDR1 SGHAT, CDR2 FQDESV (reference sequence). The length of the CDR3 is 12 residues. As DNA, the CDR3 is TGTGCCAGCAGCCCCGGGAGCGATACGCAGTATTTT. It specifies CASSPGSDTQYF.

This clonotype was counted many times. The chain combines TRBV7-9 with TRBJ2-2; no firm D call. The CDR3 extends over 17 amino acids. With 3 bases removed from V and 1 base from J, the gap between germline ends came to 15 bases. Germline V gene sequence: CDR1 SEHNR, CDR2 FQNEAQ (reference sequence). CDR3 amino acids: CASSFWNRAGNTGELFF. For the CDR3, the DNA is TGTGCCAGCAGCTTTTGGAACAGAGCTGGGAACACCGGGGAGCTGTTTTTT.

This clonotype showed up many times. The chain has TRBV28 and TRBJ2-5; 10 bases are shared with TRBD1. V dropped 5 bases and J dropped 3; count of bases not matched to a gene: 6. The CDR3 contains 15 residues. From germline, CDR1 is MDHEN and CDR2 SYDVKM. CDR3 nucleotide sequence: TGTGCCAGCAGTGCAAAGACAGGGGGCGAAGAGACCCAGTACTTC. It is translated as CASSAKTGGEETQYF.